Presented here are 8 T cell receptor beta chains from one specimen sequenced in a study of cytomegalovirus exposure and HLA in healthy donors. PCR primers comprised 60 Vbeta and 13 Jbeta primers. The repertoire was sequenced with immunoSEQ multiplex PCR; TCRdb's copy has only in-frame clones and lacks some. The table lists about 170,000 clones, roughly 79% of them singletons. The sequenced material came from PBMCs. These receptors were taken from a woman between 50 and 59 years old in good health and CMV-seropositive.

The count of this clone is one. The V call is TRBV2, the J call TRBJ2-5, with 9 bases aligning to TRBD1. Germline CDR1 SNHLY, CDR2 FYNNEI. V dropped 5 bases and J dropped 5; count of bases not matched to a gene: 9. The CDR3 consists of 15 residues. The DNA for the CDR3 is TGTGCCAGCAGTAAAGAACAGGGGGCTTGGGAGACCCAGTACTTC. Its translation: CASSKEQGAWETQYF.

The chain combines TRBV6-1 with TRBJ2-7; D is perhaps TRBD1 (7 bases). The V end lost 8 bases, the J end lost 2 bases, and 16 bases lay between the germline ends. This CDR3 has 14 residues. Germline CDR1 and CDR2: MNHNS and SASEGT. For the CDR3, the DNA is TGTGCCAGCCTTGGAGGCAGGGGGGCCTACGAGCAGTACTTC. Translating gives CASLGGRGAYEQYF.

The chain is built from TRBV7-2 and TRBJ2-7; 7 bases match TRBD1. The CDR3 spans 14 residues. V lost 4 bases to trimming and J lost 1 base; unmatched junction nucleotides: 4. Germline CDR1 is SGHTA and CDR2 is FQGNSA. The CDR3 reads CASSSTGNSYEQYF. The CDR3 region has the DNA TGTGCCAGCAGCTCGACAGGGAATTCCTACGAGCAGTACTTC.

The table lists this clone with a count of one. The same CDR3 arises from other DNA sequences in this sample as well. V gene TRBV5-1 combines with J gene TRBJ2-3, with 7 bases fitting TRBD2. CDR1 and CDR2 from the germline V gene are SGHRS and YFSETQ. V was clipped by 0 bases and J by 4 bases; unmatched bases: 11. The CDR3 is made up of 17 amino acids. CDR3 sequence: CASSLAQGGGGADTQYF. CDR3 coding DNA: TGCGCCAGCAGCTTGGCCCAGGGTGGGGGGGGAGCAGATACGCAGTATTTT.

The rearrangement uses TRBV2 and TRBJ2-5, with TRBD2 as a possible D gene (6 bases). The CDR3 is made up of 12 amino acids. The ends were cut back, 8 bases at V and 2 bases at J, with 9 bases in the middle. CDR1 is SNHLY, CDR2 FYNNEI, per germline. Here the CDR3 DNA reads TGTGCCAGCCGGGACTGGCAAGAGACCCAGTACTTC. Protein product: CASRDWQETQYF.

CDR3 sequence: CASSPDRTTAHGQYF. The CDR3 DNA reads as TGTGCCAGCAGCCCCGATAGAACGACAGCCCACGGGCAGTATTTT. J is TRBJ2-3 and V is TRBV7-9; tentatively, D is TRBD1 (5 bases). This CDR3 is 15 amino acids long. Trimming shortened V by 5 bases and J by 11 bases, and 23 bases separated the two germline ends. Germline assignment: CDR1 SEHNR and CDR2 FQNEAQ (reference sequence).

The V and J genes are TRBV9 and TRBJ1-2; 7 bases map to TRBD1. This CDR3 is built from 15 residues. Germline V gene sequence: CDR1 SGDLS, CDR2 YYNGEE. Trimming cost V 0 bases and J 4 bases; bases outside gene matches: 6. DNA of the CDR3: TGTGCCAGCAGCGTAGGACAGGGCGGTGGCTATGGCTACACCTTC. Amino acids: CASSVGQGGGYGYTF.

This clone was detected only once. The chain employs TRBV19 and TRBJ2-7; 10 bases fit TRBD1. The CDR3 is 16 amino acids. Germline V lookup: CDR1 LNHDA, CDR2 SQIVND (reference sequence). Trimming at V came to 5 bases and at J to 5 bases, leaving 12 bases not matched to a gene. The CDR3 spells CASSPDRGWENDEQYF. The CDR3 nucleotides read TGTGCCAGTAGTCCGGACAGGGGGTGGGAAAATGACGAGCAGTACTTC.